This T cell receptor (beta chain) derives from a study of early T cells in non-severe SARS-CoV-2 infection. Study information: The study sequenced bulk RNA from unsorted whole blood, with chains unpaired.

TCRdb re-analysed the 5' RACE reads in MiXCR, keeping a single row per CDR3 protein. The repertoire holds 69,000 or so distinct CDR3 sequences, under 15% seen once, with approximately 5% in the top ten. V dropped 0 bases and J dropped 10 bases, with 13 bases sitting between them. From germline, CDR1 is DFQATT and CDR2 SNEGSKA (reference sequence). This CDR3 comprises 14 residues. This clonotype has a handful of counts. J is TRBJ1-6 and V is TRBV20-1; TRBD1 might be the D (5 bases). The receptor's source is an adult who was a healthcare worker with PCR-confirmed SARS-CoV-2 infection or an uninfected control (not recorded which). The sequenced sample was whole blood. The CDR3 here is CSARDLREQSPLHF. CDR3 coding DNA: TGCAGTGCTAGAGATCTCAGGGAGCAGTCACCCCTCCACTTT.